Sequencing of this T cell receptor beta chain was carried out in a study of response to subunit inactivated influenza vaccine. TCRdb re-analysed the RT-PCR reads in MiXCR, keeping a single row per CDR3 protein. The data hold 500,000 to 550,000 distinct CDR3 sequences, with around 25% observed a single time. This clonotype was detected a few times. Trimming left V 1 base short and J 10 bases short, with 14 bases between. The CDR3 has 14 amino acids. Germline V gene data show CDR1 as LGHNA and CDR2 as YNFKEQ. This sample was also put to use in a study of T cells expressing NK-cell markers. From that paper: A 5'RACE template switching approach incorporating UMIs was used to make TCR beta cDNA. In a handful of donors, dominant clonotypes made up about 25-60.1% of CD3+CD56-NKG2C+ cells.

This clonotype was obtained from a man aged 45 to 65 who received an inactivated influenza vaccine. Sequencing used CD4+ T cells sorted from PBMCs, obtained 11 to 12 days after vaccination. The V gene is TRBV4-2, the J gene TRBJ2-1; no clear D. CDR3 in amino acids: CASSQAGRPWEQFF. The CDR3 region has the DNA TGTGCCAGCAGCCAAGCGGGCAGGCCGTGGGAGCAGTTCTTC.